This T cell receptor beta chain was observed in a study of blood T cell repertoires in COVID-19. Across the study: PBMCs, B-cell-depleted T cells, or T cells provided the cDNA or gDNA that made up the material.

Per the original data handling: Amplification of reference gene primers was used by the study to estimate nucleated cell counts. The assay was immunoSEQ multiplex PCR, and TCRdb's table has in-frame clones only and misses some. V and J calls and clone size follow that table, whereas D and trimming were derived from the DNA. The sample records 250,000 or so clones, around nine tenths being singletons. Sequences were obtained from peripheral blood. This TCR was recovered from a man in his forties or fifties with active or convalescent COVID-19.

Here the CDR3 reads CASSLTPGQVSYGYTF. The CDR3 bases are TGTGCCAGCAGCCTGACCCCGGGACAGGTTAGCTATGGCTACACCTTC. This chain links TRBV9 with TRBJ1-2; 8 bases align to TRBD1. Germline loops: CDR1 SGDLS, CDR2 YYNGEE. The J segment lost 4 bases and the V segment lost 4 bases, leaving 12 bases of the junction unmatched. This CDR3 is 16 amino acids long. Filled out from reference TRBV9 and TRBJ1-2, the complete variable domain reads DSGVTQTPKHLITATGQRVTLRCSPRSGDLSVYWYQQSLDQGLQFLIQYYNGEERAKGNILERFSAQQFPDLHSELNLSSLELGDSALYFCASSLTPGQVSYGYTFGSGTRLTVV.